The 6 T cell receptor beta chains below come from one sample, sequenced in a study of blood T cell repertoires in COVID-19. Here immunoSEQ multiplex PCR was the method, and the copy in TCRdb shows in-frame clones only, minus some. The table shows under 500,000 clones, with about 89% occurring only once. The sequenced sample consisted of peripheral blood. The receptors come from a woman aged 25 to 39 with acute or convalescent COVID-19.

This chain joins TRBV5-1 and TRBJ2-1, with TRBD1 matching over 9 bases. J was trimmed by 8 bases and V by 2 bases; bases with no gene match: 5. Germline V gives CDR1 SGHRS, CDR2 YFSETQ. This CDR3 region has 14 residues. The CDR3 region has the DNA TGCGCCAGCAGCTTAGGACAGGGGTTCGATGAGCAGTTCTTC. This sequence encodes CASSLGQGFDEQFF.

The J gene is TRBJ1-1, the V gene TRBV5-4; TRBD1 is a possible D gene (5 bases). Looked up from germline, CDR1 is SGHNT and CDR2 is YYREEE (reference sequence). The CDR3 runs 13 residues. Trimming removed 5 bases at V and 8 bases at J, with 16 bases between. The CDR3, as DNA: TGTGCCAGCAGAAACGACAGTGTACGGGAAGCTTTCTTT. Residues: CASRNDSVREAFF. Together with reference TRBV5-4 and TRBJ1-1, the CDR3 gives the full variable domain: ETGVTQSPTHLIKTRGQQVTLRCSSQSGHNTVSWYQQALGQGPQFIFQYYREEENGRGNFPPRFSGLQFPNYSSELNVNALELDDSALYLCASRNDSVREAFFGQGTRLTVV.

The J gene is TRBJ2-2, the V gene TRBV7-2; 9 bases fit TRBD2. Germline assignment: CDR1 SGHTA and CDR2 FQGNSA. Germline trimming cut 2 bases from V and 6 bases from J; bases unmatched to any gene: 16. The CDR3 sequence is 19 residues long. The CDR3 nucleotides read TGTGCCAGCAGCTTAAGTTATGGGACTAGCACTAGAAGGGCCGGGGAGCTGTTTTTT. Its translation: CASSLSYGTSTRRAGELFF.

This chain links TRBV7-3 with TRBJ2-1; tentatively, D is TRBD2 (7 bases). V was clipped by 3 bases and J by 1 base, with 10 bases between them. This CDR3 has 15 amino acids. In germline, CDR1 is SGHTA, CDR2 FQGTGA. The CDR3 coding sequence is TGTGCCAGCAGCTTTGGGGGGGCATCCTACAATGAGCAGTTCTTC. It codes for CASSFGGASYNEQFF.

This chain uses TRBV18 with TRBJ1-1; D perhaps matches TRBD1 (5 bases). This CDR3 region has 16 residues. V lost 3 bases, J lost 0 bases, and 14 bases lay in between. The germline CDR1 and CDR2 sequences are KGHSH and LQKENI. The CDR3 region is CASSPGQAAMNTEAFF. CDR3 nucleotide sequence: TGTGCCAGCTCACCGGGGCAAGCAGCAATGAACACTGAAGCTTTCTTT. The entire variable domain, with the rest obtained from reference TRBV18 and TRBJ1-1, is as follows: NAGVMQNPRHLVRRRGQEARLRCSPMKGHSHVYWYRQLPEEGLKFMVYLQKENIIDESGMPKERFSAEFPKEGPSILRIQQVVRGDSAAYFCASSPGQAAMNTEAFFGQGTRLTVV.

The genes are TRBV5-4 and TRBJ2-3; D not certain. This CDR3 contains 12 residues. V lost 4 bases and J 2 bases, leaving 5 bases between the germline ends. From germline, CDR1 is SGHNT and CDR2 YYREEE (reference sequence). The CDR3, as DNA: TGTGCCAGCAGCCCAAACACAGATACGCAGTATTTT. Protein: CASSPNTDTQYF.